What follows are 8 T cell receptor beta chains derived from one specimen sequenced in a study of T cells in Graves' hyperthyroidism and ophthalmopathy. TCR beta CDR3 regions were amplified from RNA transcripts. First-round RT-PCR targeting the TCR CDR3 was performed with the HTBI primer set. TCRdb reanalysed the multiplex PCR reads using MiXCR and keeps one entry per CDR3 protein. This table has roughly 840,000 distinct CDR3 sequences, approximately 40% appearing once. Sequenced input: blood. The receptors come from a man aged 18 to 35 with Graves' hyperthyroidism.

Many counts were recorded for this clonotype. This chain uses TRBV10-3 with TRBJ2-7; 12 nucleotides line up with TRBD1. Germline assignment: CDR1 ENHRY and CDR2 SYGVKD. V lost 8 bases to trimming and J lost 4 bases; unmatched junction nucleotides: 12. The CDR3 is 16 amino acids. The CDR3 protein is CAIRDRGRKGRYEQYF. CDR3 nucleotides: TGTGCCATCCGGGACAGGGGGCGTAAGGGAAGGTACGAGCAGTACTTC.

This chain links TRBV5-1 with TRBJ2-1, with TRBD2 matching over 8 bases. Germline V gene sequence: CDR1 SGHRS, CDR2 YFSETQ. The CDR3 spans 15 residues. With V trimmed by 4 bases and J by 6 bases, 9 bases remained unmatched. The CDR3 DNA reads as TGCGCCAGCAGCGTTGGGGGCGGGAGGTCCAATGAGCAGTTCTTC. Translating it yields CASSVGGGRSNEQFF. The entire variable domain, with the rest obtained from reference TRBV5-1 and TRBJ2-1, is as follows: KAGVTQTPRYLIKTRGQQVTLSCSPISGHRSVSWYQQTPGQGLQFLFEYFSETQRNKGNFPGRFSGRQFSNSRSEMNVSTLELGDSALYLCASSVGGGRSNEQFFGPGTRLTVL.

This clonotype was detected once. CDR3 region: CASSEQRYTDTQYF. The CDR3 DNA is TGTGCCAGCAGTGAACAACGGTACACAGATACGCAGTATTTT. This chain joins TRBV2 and TRBJ2-3; D ambiguous. The germline V gene has CDR1 SNHLY and CDR2 FYNNEI. V lost 2 bases and J lost 2, with 8 bases in between. The CDR3 length is 14 residues.

This clonotype was detected a few times. This chain links TRBV12-3 or TRBV12-4 with TRBJ1-4; D is perhaps TRBD1 (5 bases). Trimming took 3 bases from V and 7 from J, leaving 12 bases between them. The CDR3 spans 14 residues. In DNA, the CDR3 is TGTGCCAGCAGTTTCAGGGAAGGGAGTGAAAAACTGTTTTTT. It translates to CASSFREGSEKLFF.

This clonotype was counted ten times or more. V gene TRBV11-2 combines with J gene TRBJ1-1; 8 positions agree with TRBD1. Germline-derived CDR1 and CDR2 are SGHAT and FQNNGV. The CDR3 totals 15 residues. V gave up 5 bases and J gave up 1 base; unmatched junction bases: 6. The CDR3 protein is CASSPTDRANTEAFF. As DNA, the CDR3 is TGTGCCAGCAGCCCCACGGACAGGGCGAACACTGAAGCTTTCTTT.

A few counts support this clonotype. The rearrangement uses TRBV6-1 and TRBJ1-5, with a tentative D call TRBD1 (5 bases). V lost 2 bases, J lost 2 bases, and 13 bases lay in between. CDR3 length: 16 amino acids. Germline CDR1 reads MNHNS; CDR2 reads SASEGT. The CDR3 region is CASSEQGEFGNQPQHF. As DNA, the CDR3 is TGTGCCAGCAGTGAACAGGGCGAGTTCGGCAATCAGCCCCAGCATTTT.

This clonotype was observed a handful of times. V is TRBV4-1 and J is TRBJ1-1; no clear D. Germline-derived CDR1 and CDR2 are MGHRA and YSYEKL. Trimming left V 3 bases short and J 4 bases short, with 6 bases between. CDR3 length equals 12 residues. This CDR3 reads CASSQLTTEAFF. The CDR3 DNA reads as TGCGCCAGCAGCCAGCTGACCACTGAAGCTTTCTTT.

V and J are TRBV7-3 and TRBJ2-7; 14 nucleotides agree with TRBD2. The CDR3 totals 15 residues. J gave up 5 bases and V 5 bases, and 5 bases lay outside the gene matches. CDR1 and CDR2 (germline): SGHTA, FQGTGA. The CDR3 spells CASSHPGLAGDEQYF. The DNA of the CDR3 is TGTGCCAGCAGCCACCCGGGACTAGCGGGGGACGAGCAGTACTTC.